One sample yielded the 18 T cell receptor beta chains listed below, sequenced in a study of human T cells and chemical hapten exposure. Indicated time point: patch test 2, 6 weeks after DPC sensitization. Treatment specified: therapeutic diphenylcyclopropenone sensitization with weekly scalp DPC. TCRdb used MiXCR to reprocess the RACE reads, holding one entry per CDR3 protein. Among roughly 140,000 distinct CDR3 sequences listed, roughly 10% were seen once. The source was whole blood, collected in connection with sensitization to the hapten diphenylcyclopropenone (DPC). These receptors were collected from a woman between 50 and 59 years old with alopecia areata. Some clones in this sample may be carry-over from other donors' samples.

The chain employs TRBV6-2 or TRBV6-3 and TRBJ2-7; D could derive from TRBD1 or TRBD2 (5 bases each). V gave up 7 bases and J gave up 5 bases, with 12 bases separating them. The CDR3 covers 12 residues. Germline V gene lookup returns CDR1 MNHEY and CDR2 SVGEGT. CDR3 bases: TGTGCCAGCAAACCGGGACCCAACGAGCAGTACTTC. Protein sequence: CASKPGPNEQYF.

Ten or more counts support this clonotype. The genes are TRBV7-2 and TRBJ2-1; TRBD2 matches at 8 bases. Germline CDR1 SGHTA, CDR2 FQGNSA. CDR3 size: 15 residues. The trim removed 1 base at V and 8 bases at J, leaving 7 bases unmatched. DNA of the CDR3: TGTGCCAGCAGCTTAGACGCGACTAGCGTCGATGAGCAGTTCTTC. Residues: CASSLDATSVDEQFF.

This clonotype was recorded at least ten times. This chain connects TRBV24-1 to TRBJ1-1; D is ambiguous. CDR3 size: 14 residues. In germline, CDR1 is KGHDR, CDR2 SFDVKD. V was trimmed by 8 bases and J by 1 base, leaving 13 bases between them. This CDR3 reads CATTSSGPNTEAFF. DNA for the CDR3: TGTGCCACCACTTCGTCGGGCCCGAACACTGAAGCTTTCTTT.

This clonotype was observed a handful of times. The chain recombines TRBV6-5 with TRBJ1-3, with D hard to call. Trimming stripped 6 bases from V and 0 bases from J, with 15 bases between. Germline V gene data show CDR1 as MNHEY and CDR2 as SVGAGI. The CDR3 contains 16 residues. CDR3 sequence: CASSPRTESSGNTIYF. The CDR3, as DNA: TGTGCCAGCAGCCCCCGGACGGAGAGCTCTGGAAACACCATATATTTT.

There are a few counts of this clonotype. The J gene is TRBJ2-5, the V gene TRBV20-1; 15 bases are a match to TRBD2. Germline V CDR1 and CDR2: DFQATT, SNEGSKA (reference sequence). V gave up 6 bases and J gave up 2 bases; unmatched junction bases: 4. The CDR3 totals 15 residues. This CDR3 reads CSARTSGRGQETQYF. In DNA, the CDR3 is TGCAGTGCCCGGACTAGCGGGAGGGGTCAAGAGACCCAGTACTTC.

This chain joins TRBV9 and TRBJ2-7, with 8 bases that match TRBD1. The CDR3 sequence is 15 residues long. V trimming: 4 bases; J trimming: 2 bases; junction bases outside the gene matches: 8. Germline CDR1 is SGDLS and CDR2 is YYNGEE. The CDR3 protein is CASSISGTGTYEQYF. DNA of the CDR3: TGTGCCAGCAGCATCTCCGGGACAGGAACCTACGAGCAGTACTTC.

Remarks on this clonotype: This may be a read error: a much more frequent sequence differs by one nucleotide. This chain joins TRBV20-1 and TRBJ2-5, with TRBD1 as a possible D gene (5 bases). The CDR3 covers 14 residues. V was trimmed by 1 base and J by 3 bases, leaving 12 bases between them. Germline lookup yields CDR1 DFQATT and CDR2 SNEGSKA (reference sequence). CDR3 DNA: TGCAGTGCTAGAGCGGTCCCAGGGAAAGAGACCCAGTACTTC. Protein: CSARAVPGKETQYF.

The CDR3 protein is CSATNPGQAYEQYF. CDR3 bases: TGCAGTGCTACAAACCCTGGACAGGCCTACGAGCAGTACTTC. The chain couples TRBV20-1 to TRBJ2-7, with 7 nucleotides matching TRBD1. With 4 bases clipped from V and 2 bases from J, the junction kept 8 bases outside the gene matches. Germline CDR1 reads DFQATT; CDR2 reads SNEGSKA (reference sequence). This CDR3 region has 14 residues.

Worth noting for this clonotype: A junction end diverges from the germline sequence, so it may reflect a read error. The chain couples TRBV5-5 to TRBJ2-7, with a tentative D call TRBD1 (6 bases). Germline V gene lookup returns CDR1 SGHKS and CDR2 YYEKEE (reference sequence). There are 14 residues in the CDR3. The CDR3: CASSAYLDRRERYF. In DNA, the CDR3 is TGTGCCAGCAGCGCCTACCTCGACAGGAGAGAGCGGTACTTC.

V and J are TRBV29-1 and TRBJ2-7; 9 bases align to TRBD2. V shed 6 bases, J shed 2 bases, and the junction held 8 bases outside the gene matches. The germline V gene encodes CDR1 SQVTM and CDR2 ANQGSEA. The CDR3 has 14 residues. The CDR3 loop is CSVVAGGLPYEQYF. CDR3 bases: TGCAGCGTGGTGGCGGGAGGGCTCCCCTACGAGCAGTACTTC.

This chain links TRBV4-1 with TRBJ2-1; D is unclear. The V gene lost 1 base and the J gene lost 4 bases, with 2 bases spanning the gap. Germline V gene lookup returns CDR1 MGHRA and CDR2 YSYEKL. The length of the CDR3 is 12 residues. CDR3 residues: CASSQAYNEQFF. CDR3 nucleotide sequence: TGCGCCAGCAGCCAAGCATACAATGAGCAGTTCTTC.

This chain uses TRBV9 with TRBJ2-7; D is undetermined. V was pared by 0 bases and J by 2 bases, with 6 bases between. The CDR3 contains 13 residues. The germline CDR1 and CDR2 sequences are SGDLS and YYNGEE. The CDR3 loop is CASSVGPPYEQYF. The CDR3 DNA follows: TGTGCCAGCAGCGTAGGTCCCCCCTACGAGCAGTACTTC. Complete variable domain (other parts from reference TRBV9 and TRBJ2-7): DSGVTQTPKHLITATGQRVTLRCSPRSGDLSVYWYQQSLDQGLQFLIQYYNGEERAKGNILERFSAQQFPDLHSELNLSSLELGDSALYFCASSVGPPYEQYFGPGTRLTVT.

The chain has TRBV7-9 and TRBJ2-7, with D possibly TRBD1 on 6 matching bases. The CDR3 is 13 amino acids. CDR1 SEHNR and CDR2 FQNEAQ come from the germline V gene (reference sequence). V gave up 3 bases and J gave up 5 bases, with 11 bases separating them. The CDR3 here is CASSLGAGDEQYF. The CDR3 DNA sequence: TGTGCCAGCAGCTTGGGGGCCGGTGACGAGCAGTACTTC.

Concerning this clonotype: A much larger clone lies one base from this, so it may be a read error. The chain combines TRBV20-1 with TRBJ2-7; 7 bases map to TRBD1. The CDR3 sequence is 13 residues long. Per germline, CDR1 DFQATT and CDR2 SNEGSKA (reference sequence). V gave up 3 bases and J gave up 6 bases; unmatched junction bases: 8. CDR3 loop: CSASSQGNFEQYF. CDR3 nucleotides: TGCAGTGCTAGTTCACAGGGGAACTTCGAGCAGTACTTC.

This clonotype was found a few times. CDR3 bases: TGTGCCAGCTCCCCAGGTAGTGAGCAGTACTTC. Encoded protein: CASSPGSEQYF. The gene calls are TRBV18 and TRBJ2-7; D not certain. V was trimmed by 6 bases and J by 7 bases, leaving 10 bases between them. The CDR3 spans 11 residues. Germline lookup yields CDR1 KGHSH and CDR2 LQKENI.

This clonotype was recorded many times. The CDR3 loop is CASSPPGGVKAGELFF. The CDR3 DNA sequence: TGTGCCAGCAGCCCCCCGGGGGGGGTAAAGGCCGGGGAGCTGTTTTTT. The chain has TRBV7-9 and TRBJ2-2; 8 nucleotides line up with TRBD2. This CDR3 has 16 residues. J lost 6 bases, V lost 5 bases, and 11 bases had no gene match. CDR1 and CDR2 (germline): SEHNR, FQNEAQ (reference sequence).

A few counts support this clonotype. The chain links TRBV25-1 to TRBJ2-7; the D gene is possibly TRBD2 (5 bases). The CDR3 loop spans 12 amino acids. The germline gives CDR1 MGHDK, CDR2 SYGVNS. Trimming removed 6 bases from V and 6 bases from J, with 12 bases in between. The CDR3 reads CASSTTGFEQYF. In DNA form, the CDR3 reads TGTGCCAGCAGCACCACGGGGTTCGAGCAGTACTTC.

Turning to this clonotype: A much bigger clone sits one base away, suggesting this may be a read error. The chain uses TRBV28 and TRBJ2-7, with D uncertain. This CDR3 has 13 amino acids. CDR1 is MDHEN and CDR2 is SYDVKM in the germline V gene. This chain's CDR3 is CTSSLGGIYEQYF. In DNA, the CDR3 is TGTACCAGCAGTTTAGGTGGAATCTACGAGCAGTACTTC.